Listed below are T cell receptor beta chains from one sample, sequenced in a study of identical twins. In TCRdb, the 5' RACE reads were re-called with MiXCR into one record per CDR3 protein. The top ten clones hold roughly 1.6% of a sample with approximately 700,000 distinct CDR3 sequences, approximately 6% of them seen once. Sequencing used naive T cells sorted from blood. All receptors derive from a man between 18 and 29 years old in good health. The conserved cysteine and the conserved F or W are not part of the CDR3 here. The order of the fields is V gene, J gene, CDR3 protein.

V: TRBV3-1
J: TRBJ1-3
CDR3: ASSPWLQSGNTIY

V: TRBV24-1
J: TRBJ1-5
CDR3: ATSDFKVNEPQH

V: TRBV6-2/TRBV6-3
J: TRBJ2-7
CDR3: ASTGRQQY

V: TRBV5-1
J: TRBJ2-2
CDR3: ASSSHQGYTGELF

V: TRBV28
J: TRBJ2-3
CDR3: ASSLGFAGDTQY

V: TRBV27
J: TRBJ1-1
CDR3: ASSPLLLNTEAF

V: TRBV9
J: TRBJ2-5
CDR3: ASSPLDWETQY

V: TRBV7-2
J: TRBJ1-2
CDR3: ASSLVINYGYT

V: TRBV6-5
J: TRBJ2-1
CDR3: ASTSVDRGLDEQF

V: TRBV4-1
J: TRBJ2-1
CDR3: ASSAARLSSYNEQF

V: TRBV20-1
J: TRBJ2-1
CDR3: SAREVRREGRPNEQF

V: TRBV5-1
J: TRBJ1-2
CDR3: ASSLTGGTYGYT

V: TRBV12-3/TRBV12-4
J: TRBJ2-1
CDR3: ASSSRAYNEQF

V: TRBV28
J: TRBJ2-1
CDR3: ASSSPGLAGEE

V: TRBV20-1
J: TRBJ2-3
CDR3: SARPGARGNTQY

V: TRBV20-1
J: TRBJ2-7
CDR3: SARGGTSAVSYEQY

V: TRBV24-1
J: TRBJ2-2
CDR3: ATSDLSVIRTGELF

V: TRBV5-1
J: TRBJ2-5
CDR3: ASSLPGGGQETQY

V: TRBV12-3/TRBV12-4
J: TRBJ1-6
CDR3: ASSIAGTGGSSPLH

V: TRBV6-1
J: TRBJ1-3
CDR3: ASRGPISGNTIY

V: TRBV20-1
J: TRBJ2-2
CDR3: SARSTSGTVGELF

V: TRBV29-1
J: TRBJ1-1
CDR3: SVEVLRDRGEGAF

V: TRBV24-1
J: TRBJ2-1
CDR3: ATSDRGQPDNEQF

V: TRBV29-1
J: TRBJ2-1
CDR3: SGVELSYNEQF

V: TRBV29-1
J: TRBJ2-1
CDR3: SVGGGLNEQF

V: TRBV7-2
J: TRBJ1-1
CDR3: ASSLVMGMNTEAF

V: TRBV28
J: TRBJ1-2
CDR3: ASSLGGWRQDGYT

V: TRBV12-3/TRBV12-4
J: TRBJ2-2
CDR3: ASSGAGGYTGELF

V: TRBV7-2
J: TRBJ2-1
CDR3: ASSPRTSGRTGEQF

V: TRBV20-1
J: TRBJ2-7
CDR3: SARGLAGTSYEQY

V: TRBV12-3/TRBV12-4
J: TRBJ1-1
CDR3: ASSLIQGANTEAF

V: TRBV12-3/TRBV12-4
J: TRBJ1-2
CDR3: ASSLAQGTLDGYT

V: TRBV7-2
J: TRBJ2-7
CDR3: ASSAPGRHEQY

V: TRBV7-8
J: TRBJ2-5
CDR3: ASSLAGRISGRLDETQY

V: TRBV20-1
J: TRBJ2-5
CDR3: SAKPDRGRSQETQY

V: TRBV5-5
J: TRBJ1-4
CDR3: ASSSPEGLSVEKLF

V: TRBV7-9
J: TRBJ1-1
CDR3: ASSLGAMNTEAF

V: TRBV4-3
J: TRBJ2-2
CDR3: ASSSGRQVSGELF

V: TRBV9
J: TRBJ2-3
CDR3: ASSVVTDTQY

V: TRBV20-1
J: TRBJ2-1
CDR3: SARERIRPYNEQF

V: TRBV10-2
J: TRBJ2-2
CDR3: ATGLGILNTGELF

V: TRBV7-3
J: TRBJ2-2
CDR3: ASSTRPITGELF

V: TRBV12-3/TRBV12-4
J: TRBJ2-5
CDR3: ASSGLMGETQY

V: TRBV5-6
J: TRBJ2-1
CDR3: ASSPGTLSNEQF

V: TRBV6-6
J: TRBJ1-1
CDR3: ASLDNEAF